The clone carrying this TCR beta chain was found many times. The data are from a study of neurological immune-mediated disorders. MiXCR, run by TCRdb on the 5' RACE reads, gives a single entry per CDR3 protein. The sample includes 90,000 to 150,000 distinct CDR3 sequences, 3% to 3.5% of them seen just once. The CDR3 loop spans 12 amino acids. V gave up 6 bases and J gave up 8 bases, with 13 bases separating them. The source material was PBMCs. V is TRBV12-3 or TRBV12-4 and J is TRBJ1-2; perhaps TRBD1 as D (5 bases). This clonotype was obtained from a woman aged 25 to 45 with multiple sclerosis. CDR3 nucleotides: TGTGCCAGCAGCCAGGCGGGGGGAGGCTACACCTTC. Translating it yields CASSQAGGGYTF.